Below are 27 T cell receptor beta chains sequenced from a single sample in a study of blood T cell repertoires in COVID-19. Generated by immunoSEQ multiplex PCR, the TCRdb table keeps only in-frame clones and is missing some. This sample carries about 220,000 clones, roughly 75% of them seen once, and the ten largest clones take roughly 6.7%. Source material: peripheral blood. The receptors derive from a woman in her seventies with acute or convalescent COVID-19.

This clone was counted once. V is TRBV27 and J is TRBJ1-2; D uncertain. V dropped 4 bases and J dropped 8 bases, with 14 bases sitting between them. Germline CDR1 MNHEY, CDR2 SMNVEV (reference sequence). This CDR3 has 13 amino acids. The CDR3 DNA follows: TGTGCCAGCAGTTCGTCGGTGGGCTGGGGCTACACCTTC. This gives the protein CASSSSVGWGYTF.

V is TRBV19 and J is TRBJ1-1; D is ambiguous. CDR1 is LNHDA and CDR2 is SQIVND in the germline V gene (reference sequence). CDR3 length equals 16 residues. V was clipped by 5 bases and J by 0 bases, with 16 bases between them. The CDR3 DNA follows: TGTGCCAGTAGTCAGACGGACGGGAAGATGAACACTGAAGCTTTCTTT. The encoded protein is CASSQTDGKMNTEAFF. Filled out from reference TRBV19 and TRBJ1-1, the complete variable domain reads DGGITQSPKYLFRKEGQNVTLSCEQNLNHDAMYWYRQDPGQGLRLIYYSQIVNDFQKGDIAEGYSVSREKKESFPLTVTSAQKNPTAFYLCASSQTDGKMNTEAFFGQGTRLTVV.

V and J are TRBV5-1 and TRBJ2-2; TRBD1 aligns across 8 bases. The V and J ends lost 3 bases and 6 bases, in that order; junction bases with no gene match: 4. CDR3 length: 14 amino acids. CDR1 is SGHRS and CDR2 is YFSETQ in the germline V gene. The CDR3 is CASSWTGTAGELFF. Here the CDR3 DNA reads TGCGCCAGCAGCTGGACAGGGACTGCCGGGGAGCTGTTTTTT.

CDR3 amino acids: CASSYLSGAADTQYF. The CDR3, as DNA: TGTGCCAGTAGTTATTTGTCAGGGGCCGCAGATACGCAGTATTTT. V is TRBV19 and J is TRBJ2-3; tentative D call: TRBD1 (6 bases). V was cut by 5 bases and J by 4 bases, with 16 bases left in between. The CDR3 consists of 15 residues. From germline, CDR1 is LNHDA and CDR2 SQIVND (reference sequence).

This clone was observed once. The CDR3, as DNA: TGTGCCAGCAGCTTGGAAGGCCCTAGCGACTATGGCTACACCTTC. Protein: CASSLEGPSDYGYTF. The chain combines TRBV5-8 with TRBJ1-2; D is unresolved. Trimming cost V 0 bases and J 3 bases, with 12 bases left between them. This CDR3 has 15 residues. Germline V gene sequence: CDR1 SGHTS, CDR2 YDEGEE. Looking up the rest from reference TRBV5-8 and TRBJ1-2 gives the full variable domain: EAGVTQSPTHLIKTRGQQATLRCSPISGHTSVYWYQQALGLGLQFLLWYDEGEERNRGNFPPRFSGRQFPNYSSELNVNALELEDSALYLCASSLEGPSDYGYTFGSGTRLTVV.

The chain's CDR3 is CASSSGQAYNSPLHF. CDR3 sequence (DNA): TGTGCCAGCAGCTCGGGACAGGCCTATAATTCACCCCTCCACTTT. The chain carries TRBV5-4 and TRBJ1-6; 8 positions agree with TRBD1. Unmatched junction bases numbered 1, after V lost 3 bases and J lost 2 bases. The CDR3 length is 15 residues. CDR1 is SGHNT and CDR2 is YYREEE in the germline V gene (reference sequence).

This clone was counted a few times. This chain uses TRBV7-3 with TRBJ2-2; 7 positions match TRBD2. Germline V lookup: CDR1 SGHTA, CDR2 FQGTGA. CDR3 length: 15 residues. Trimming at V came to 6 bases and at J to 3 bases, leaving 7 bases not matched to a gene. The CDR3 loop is CASSLGDYHTGELFF. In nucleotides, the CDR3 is TGTGCCAGCAGTCTCGGGGACTATCACACCGGGGAGCTGTTTTTT.

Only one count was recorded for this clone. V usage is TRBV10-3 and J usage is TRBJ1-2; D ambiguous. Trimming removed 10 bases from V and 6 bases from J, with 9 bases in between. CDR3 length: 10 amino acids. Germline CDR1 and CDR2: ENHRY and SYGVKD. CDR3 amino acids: CATRADGYTF. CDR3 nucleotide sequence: TGTGCCACGAGGGCTGATGGCTACACCTTC.

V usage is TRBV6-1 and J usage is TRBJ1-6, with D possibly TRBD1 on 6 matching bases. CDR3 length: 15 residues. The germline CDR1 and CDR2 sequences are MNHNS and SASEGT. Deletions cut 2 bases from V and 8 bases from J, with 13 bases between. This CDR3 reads CASSEQGTTYSPLHF. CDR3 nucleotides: TGTGCCAGCAGTGAACAGGGGACAACATATTCACCCCTCCACTTT.

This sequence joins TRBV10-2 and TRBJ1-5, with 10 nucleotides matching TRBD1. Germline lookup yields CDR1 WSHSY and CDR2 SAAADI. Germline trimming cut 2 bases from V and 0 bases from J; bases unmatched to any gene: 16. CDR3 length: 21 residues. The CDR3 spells CASSEASSGTGVLPSNQPQHF. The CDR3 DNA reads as TGCGCCAGCAGTGAGGCTAGCTCCGGGACAGGGGTCCTGCCTAGCAATCAGCCCCAGCATTTT.

CDR3 sequence reads: CASSVIAGGSTDTQYF. CDR3 nucleotide sequence: TGTGCCAGCAGCGTAATAGCGGGGGGGAGCACAGATACGCAGTATTTT. The V and J genes are TRBV11-2 and TRBJ2-3; 11 positions match TRBD2. Germline V lookup: CDR1 SGHAT, CDR2 FQNNGV. V gave up 5 bases and J gave up 0 bases; unmatched junction bases: 4. The CDR3 totals 16 residues.

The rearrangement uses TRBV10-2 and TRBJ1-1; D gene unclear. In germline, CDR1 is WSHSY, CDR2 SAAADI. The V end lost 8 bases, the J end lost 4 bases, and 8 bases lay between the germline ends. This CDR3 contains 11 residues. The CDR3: CASQASTEAFF. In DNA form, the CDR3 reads TGCGCCAGCCAGGCAAGCACTGAAGCTTTCTTT.

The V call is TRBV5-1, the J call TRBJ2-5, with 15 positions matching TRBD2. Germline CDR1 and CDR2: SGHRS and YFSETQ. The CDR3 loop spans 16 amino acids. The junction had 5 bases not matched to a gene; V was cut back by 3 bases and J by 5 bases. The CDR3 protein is CASSSGTSGGRETQYF. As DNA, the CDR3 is TGCGCCAGCAGCTCCGGGACTAGCGGGGGGCGGGAGACCCAGTACTTC.

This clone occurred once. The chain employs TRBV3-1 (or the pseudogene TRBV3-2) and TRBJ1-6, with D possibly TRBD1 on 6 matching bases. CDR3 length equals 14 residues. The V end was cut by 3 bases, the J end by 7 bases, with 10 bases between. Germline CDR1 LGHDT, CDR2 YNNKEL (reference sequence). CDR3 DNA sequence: TGTGCCAGCAGCCAGCTTACAGGGAATTCACCCCTCCACTTT. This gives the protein CASSQLTGNSPLHF.

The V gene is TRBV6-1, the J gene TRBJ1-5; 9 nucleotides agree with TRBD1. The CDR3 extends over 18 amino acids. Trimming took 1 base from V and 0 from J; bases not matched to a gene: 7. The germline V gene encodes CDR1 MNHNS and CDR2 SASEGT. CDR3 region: CASSEGQGGYYSNQPQHF. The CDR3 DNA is TGTGCCAGCAGTGAAGGACAGGGGGGATATTATAGCAATCAGCCCCAGCATTTT.

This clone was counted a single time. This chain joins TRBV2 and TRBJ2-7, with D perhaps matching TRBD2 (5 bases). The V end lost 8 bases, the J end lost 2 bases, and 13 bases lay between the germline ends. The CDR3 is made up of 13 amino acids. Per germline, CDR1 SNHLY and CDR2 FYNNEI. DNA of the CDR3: TGTGCCAGCGAAGGGCCGGGGACCTACGAGCAGTACTTC. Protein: CASEGPGTYEQYF.

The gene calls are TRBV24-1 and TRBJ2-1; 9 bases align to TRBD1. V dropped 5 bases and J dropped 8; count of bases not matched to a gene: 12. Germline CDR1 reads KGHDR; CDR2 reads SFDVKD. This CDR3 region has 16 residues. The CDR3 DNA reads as TGTGCCACCAGTGTGTCGGGACAGGGTATTTTCGATGAGCAGTTCTTC. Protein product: CATSVSGQGIFDEQFF.

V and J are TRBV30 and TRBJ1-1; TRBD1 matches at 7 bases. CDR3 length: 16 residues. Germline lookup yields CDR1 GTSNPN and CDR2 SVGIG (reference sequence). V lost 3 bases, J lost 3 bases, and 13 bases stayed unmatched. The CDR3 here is CAWSPFEGAGDTEAFF. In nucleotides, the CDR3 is TGTGCCTGGAGCCCATTCGAGGGGGCCGGGGACACTGAAGCTTTCTTT.

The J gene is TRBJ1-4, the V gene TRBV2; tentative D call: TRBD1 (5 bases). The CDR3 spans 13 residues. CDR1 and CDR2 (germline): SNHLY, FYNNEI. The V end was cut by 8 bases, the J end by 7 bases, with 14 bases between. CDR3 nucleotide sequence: TGTGCCAGCGGTCGCGGGACCGGTGAAAAACTGTTTTTT. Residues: CASGRGTGEKLFF.

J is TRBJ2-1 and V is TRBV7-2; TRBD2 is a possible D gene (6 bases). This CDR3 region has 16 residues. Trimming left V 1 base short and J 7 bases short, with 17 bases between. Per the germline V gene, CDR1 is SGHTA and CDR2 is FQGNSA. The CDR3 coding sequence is TGTGCCAGCAGCTTAGACCCGGGACTTCCGTCGAATGAGCAGTTCTTC. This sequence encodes CASSLDPGLPSNEQFF.

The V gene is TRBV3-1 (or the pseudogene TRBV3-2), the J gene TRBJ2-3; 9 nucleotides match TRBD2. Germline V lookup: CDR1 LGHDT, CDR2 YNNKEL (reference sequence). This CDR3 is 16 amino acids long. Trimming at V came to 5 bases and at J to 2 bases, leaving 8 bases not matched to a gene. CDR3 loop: CASSGSGGLHTDTQYF. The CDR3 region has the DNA TGTGCCAGCAGCGGTAGCGGGGGCCTACACACAGATACGCAGTATTTT.

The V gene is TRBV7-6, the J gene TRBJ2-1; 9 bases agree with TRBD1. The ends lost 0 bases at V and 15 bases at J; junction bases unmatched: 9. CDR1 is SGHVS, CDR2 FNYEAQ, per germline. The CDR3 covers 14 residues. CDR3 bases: TGTGCCAGCAGCTTAGCAGGACAGGGGACCCCGCCGTTCTTC. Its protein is CASSLAGQGTPPFF.

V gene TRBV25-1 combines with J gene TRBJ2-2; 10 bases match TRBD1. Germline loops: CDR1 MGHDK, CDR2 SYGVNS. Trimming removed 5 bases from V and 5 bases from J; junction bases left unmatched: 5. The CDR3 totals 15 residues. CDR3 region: CASSPRTGGTGELFF. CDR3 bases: TGTGCCAGCAGTCCCAGGACAGGGGGGACCGGGGAGCTGTTTTTT.

CDR3 in DNA: TGTGCCACCAGTGATTTTCCCGCCGGACAGACCTACAATGAGCAGTTCTTC. Translated: CATSDFPAGQTYNEQFF. V usage is TRBV24-1 and J usage is TRBJ2-1; the D gene is possibly TRBD1 (6 bases). Germline lookup yields CDR1 KGHDR and CDR2 SFDVKD. The length of the CDR3 is 17 residues. Trimming removed 1 base at V and 2 bases at J, with 14 bases between.

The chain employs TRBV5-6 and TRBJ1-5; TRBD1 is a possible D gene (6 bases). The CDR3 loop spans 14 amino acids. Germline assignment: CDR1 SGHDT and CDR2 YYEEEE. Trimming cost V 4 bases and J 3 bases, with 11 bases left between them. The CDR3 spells CASSPRTANQPQHF. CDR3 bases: TGTGCCAGCAGCCCTCGGACAGCCAATCAGCCCCAGCATTTT.

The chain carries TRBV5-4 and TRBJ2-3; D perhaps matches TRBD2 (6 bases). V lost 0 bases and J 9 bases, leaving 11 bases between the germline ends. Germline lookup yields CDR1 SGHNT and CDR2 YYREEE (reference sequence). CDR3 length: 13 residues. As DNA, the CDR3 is TGTGCCAGCAGCTTGGGTCAGGAGGGAACGCAGTATTTT. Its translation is CASSLGQEGTQYF. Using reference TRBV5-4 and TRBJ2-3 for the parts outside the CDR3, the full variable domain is ETGVTQSPTHLIKTRGQQVTLRCSSQSGHNTVSWYQQALGQGPQFIFQYYREEENGRGNFPPRFSGLQFPNYSSELNVNALELDDSALYLCASSLGQEGTQYFGPGTRLTVL.

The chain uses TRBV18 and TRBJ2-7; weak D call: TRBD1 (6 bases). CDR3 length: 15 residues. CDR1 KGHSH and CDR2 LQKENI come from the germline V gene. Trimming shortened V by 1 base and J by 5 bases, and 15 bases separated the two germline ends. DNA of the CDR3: TGTGCCAGCTCACCACAGCAGGGGCTCGGCCACGAGCAGTACTTC. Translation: CASSPQQGLGHEQYF.